These T cell receptor beta chains were read from a single sample in a study of blood T cell repertoires in COVID-19. Clones were read by immunoSEQ multiplex PCR, and TCRdb kept only the in-frame ones, dropping some. The repertoire has about 180,000 clones, roughly 85% of them found once; the top ten carry roughly 8.9%. The sample consisted of PBMCs or T cells enriched from blood (not recorded which). These receptors all come from a young woman who had recovered from COVID-19. CDR3s include the opening cysteine and the closing phenylalanine or tryptophan. Fields, in order: V gene, D gene, clone size, J gene, CDR3 DNA, CDR3 protein. The D gene is left open where the match is weak. Size is stated for part of the rows, as once, few or many counts, or as a class when the clone is expanded.

TRBV10-3,TRBD2,-,TRBJ2-3,TGTGCCATCGGTCTGGCGGGGGGGCCGATTTCACAGTATTTT,CAIGLAGGPISQYF
TRBV5-1,-,-,TRBJ1-6,TGCGCCAGCAGCTTGTCCAGGGTCGAAGAATCACCCCTCCACTTT,CASSLSRVEESPLHF
TRBV6-1,TRBD1,once,TRBJ2-2,TGTGCCAGCAGTGAATTCACGGGACAGGGGTTATTCGGGGAGCTGTTTTTT,CASSEFTGQGLFGELFF
TRBV20-1,-,-,TRBJ1-2,TGCAGTGCCAGTGTGATGGGCCTTGACTATGGCTACACCTTC,CSASVMGLDYGYTF
TRBV9,TRBD1,-,TRBJ1-2,TGTGCCAGCAGCGGCGGGACAGGGGGGAAAAACTATGGCTACACCTTC,CASSGGTGGKNYGYTF
TRBV4-3,TRBD1,-,TRBJ2-1,TGCGCCAGCAGCCCGTCACCGGGACAGGGGGCAAATGAGCAGTTCTTC,CASSPSPGQGANEQFF
TRBV4-1,TRBD1,-,TRBJ1-4,TGCGCCAGCAGCCAGACAGGGTTTGCGTCTAATGAAAAACTGTTTTTT,CASSQTGFASNEKLFF
TRBV20-1,-,-,TRBJ1-1,TGCAGTGCTAGTGTATGGAGTAACACTGAAGCTTTCTTT,CSASVWSNTEAFF
TRBV3-1/TRBV3-2,TRBD1,-,TRBJ1-2,TGTGCCAGCAGCCCCGGACAGGCTAGCTATGGCTACACCTTC,CASSPGQASYGYTF
TRBV11-3,-,-,TRBJ2-1,TGTGCCAGCAGCCCGGGCGACAGTTCTAATGAGCAGTTCTTC,CASSPGDSSNEQFF
TRBV3-1/TRBV3-2,TRBD2,-,TRBJ2-1,TGTGCCAGCAGCCCGCCGGGACTAGCGCCCTACAATGAGCAGTTCTTC,CASSPPGLAPYNEQFF
TRBV10-3,TRBD2,-,TRBJ2-5,TGTGCCATCAGTGAGTCGTGGAAGGCGGGGGAAGAGACCCAGTACTTC,CAISESWKAGEETQYF
TRBV27,TRBD1,-,TRBJ1-6,TGTGCCAGCAGTCTTCACCCGGGACAGGGGAATTCACCCCTCCACTTT,CASSLHPGQGNSPLHF
TRBV4-1,-,-,TRBJ2-3,TGCGCCAGCAGCCGGGGGGTACAGGGAGGGCCGTCCACAGATACGCAGTATTTT,CASSRGVQGGPSTDTQYF
TRBV5-4,TRBD1,-,TRBJ2-3,TGTGCCAGCAGCTTGCCGGGACAGGGCACAGATACGCAGTATTTT,CASSLPGQGTDTQYF
TRBV27,-,-,TRBJ2-5,TGTGCCAGCGATCCTGAAAGACCGACTGAGACCCAGTACTTC,CASDPERPTETQYF
TRBV7-2,TRBD1,-,TRBJ1-6,TGTGCCAGCAGCTTCGACAGGGTCTCTCAGGGTTCACCCCTCCACTTT,CASSFDRVSQGSPLHF
TRBV20-1,-,-,TRBJ2-3,TGCAGTGCTAAGTACGGAGATACGCAGTATTTT,CSAKYGDTQYF
TRBV11-2,TRBD2,-,TRBJ2-2,TGTGCCAGCAGCACCCGGGAGGTTTACAACACCGGGGAGCTGTTTTTT,CASSTREVYNTGELFF
TRBV7-9,TRBD1,-,TRBJ2-2,TGTGCCAGCAGCAGCAGAGGGACAGGGGGCACCGGGGAGCTGTTTTTT,CASSSRGTGGTGELFF
TRBV4-1,TRBD1,-,TRBJ2-7,TGCGCCAGCAGCCAAGTTGCGACAGGGGACCACGAGCAGTACTTC,CASSQVATGDHEQYF
TRBV2,-,-,TRBJ2-7,TGTGCCAGCAGCAACCCCGGTCCCGTCCACGAGCAGTACTTC,CASSNPGPVHEQYF
TRBV29-1,-,-,TRBJ1-5,TGCAGCGTCTCGACGGGGTTCCTAGGCAATCAGCCCCAGCATTTT,CSVSTGFLGNQPQHF
TRBV6-6,TRBD1,-,TRBJ1-2,TGTGCCAGCACCGTGGACAGGGGTTTCGGTGGCTACACCTTC,CASTVDRGFGGYTF
TRBV29-1,TRBD1,-,TRBJ1-2,TGCAGCGTTGAAACCGGGACAGGGTCGACCTCTGGCTACACCTTC,CSVETGTGSTSGYTF
TRBV2,-,-,TRBJ2-7,TGTGCCAGCAGTTTTACATCGTACGAGCAGTACTTC,CASSFTSYEQYF
TRBV20-1,-,-,TRBJ1-4,TGCAGTGCTAGTGGGGGGCTCGGTGAAAAACTGTTTTTT,CSASGGLGEKLFF
TRBV3-1/TRBV3-2,-,-,TRBJ2-7,TGTGCCAGCAGCCAAGTGTACAGGGTCTCCGAGCAGTACTTC,CASSQVYRVSEQYF
TRBV5-1,-,-,TRBJ2-2,TGCGCCAGCAGGCCCCAGGGTGATAGCACCGGGGAGCTGTTTTTT,CASRPQGDSTGELFF
TRBV7-8,-,-,TRBJ1-1,TGTGCCAGCAGCCAACTCTTCGGGACACAGGCTTTCTTT,CASSQLFGTQAFF
TRBV5-1,-,-,TRBJ1-2,TGCGCCAGCAGCCCAGGGCCACAGGGAAACTATGGCTACACCTTC,CASSPGPQGNYGYTF
TRBV9,TRBD2,-,TRBJ2-3,TGTGCCAGCAGCACAGCGGGGCCGCTCACAGATACGCAGTATTTT,CASSTAGPLTDTQYF
TRBV28,-,-,TRBJ1-3,TGTGCCAGCAGTTTAGAGGCACTCTCTGGAAACACCATATATTTT,CASSLEALSGNTIYF
TRBV6-5,TRBD1,few,TRBJ1-5,TGTGCCAGCAGCTTGGACAGGGGTAACAATCAGCCCCAGCATTTT,CASSLDRGNNQPQHF
TRBV6-5,-,-,TRBJ1-4,TGTGCCAGCAGCCCCCTTGGGGGGACCGGGCTGTTTTTT,CASSPLGGTGLFF
TRBV11-1,-,-,TRBJ2-1,TGTGCCAGCAGCTTGGGCCAGGGGAGCTCCTACAATGAGCAGTTCTTC,CASSLGQGSSYNEQFF
TRBV5-4,TRBD2,-,TRBJ2-2,TGTGCCAGCAGCGCGGGGACTAGCGGGAGGGCTTTTCCCGGGGAGCTGTTTTTT,CASSAGTSGRAFPGELFF
TRBV29-1,-,-,TRBJ2-2,TGCAGCGTAGAACGGGACTCGAGAACCGGGGAGCTGTTTTTT,CSVERDSRTGELFF
TRBV29-1,-,-,TRBJ2-1,TGCAGCGTTGAAGTAGCCATTAATGAGCAGTTCTTC,CSVEVAINEQFF
TRBV25-1,-,-,TRBJ1-4,TGTGCCAGCAGCGCCGTGGGGACAAATGAAAAACTGTTTTTT,CASSAVGTNEKLFF
TRBV7-8,-,-,TRBJ2-3,TGTGCCAGCAGCCCCGTGGATACGCAGTATTTT,CASSPVDTQYF
TRBV12-3/TRBV12-4,TRBD1,-,TRBJ1-5,TGTGCCAGCAGCGGGACAGGATTACAGCCCCAGCATTTT,CASSGTGLQPQHF
TRBV29-1,TRBD2,many,TRBJ2-5,TGCAGCGTTGAAACTAGCGGGGGTGAAGAGACCCAGTACTTC,CSVETSGGEETQYF
TRBV24-1,TRBD1,-,TRBJ2-7,TGTGCCACCAGTGAGGGAACAGGGGGTTGGTACGAGCAGTACTTC,CATSEGTGGWYEQYF
TRBV28,-,-,TRBJ1-2,TGTGCCAGCAGCCATGACCTCAGGGGAATCACCCAAACCAACTATGGCTACACCTTC,CASSHDLRGITQTNYGYTF
TRBV7-9,TRBD2,-,TRBJ2-1,TGTGCCAGCAGCTTACGGACTAGCGGCTCCTACAATGAGCAGTTCTTC,CASSLRTSGSYNEQFF
TRBV9,TRBD1,-,TRBJ2-7,TGTGCCAGCAGCGTTGACAGGGGGTATCCTGAGCAGTACTTC,CASSVDRGYPEQYF
TRBV4-2,TRBD2,-,TRBJ2-1,TGTGCCAGCAGCCTTGGGGTAGCGGGGGGTCTCCATACGGATGAGCAGTTCTTC,CASSLGVAGGLHTDEQFF
TRBV25-1,-,-,TRBJ1-1,TGTGCCAGCAGTGAATGGGGGGGGCGCGACACTGAAGCTTTCTTT,CASSEWGGRDTEAFF
TRBV11-2,-,-,TRBJ2-5,TGTGCCAGCAGTTGGGGGGGCAGGGGACAAGAGACCCAGTACTTC,CASSWGGRGQETQYF
TRBV18,-,-,TRBJ2-7,TGTGCCAGCTCGGCGGGACTCAACTACGAGCAGTACTTC,CASSAGLNYEQYF
TRBV11-2,TRBD1,-,TRBJ1-4,TGTGCCAGCAGCTTAAGAACAGGGGGCACTAATGAAAAACTGTTTTTT,CASSLRTGGTNEKLFF
TRBV19,-,-,TRBJ2-1,TGTGCCAGTAGTATCCCGACAGTATACAATGAGCAGTTCTTC,CASSIPTVYNEQFF
TRBV29-1,-,once,TRBJ2-1,TGCAGCGTTGAAGCAACACCCGGGGCAGGGGTTATTAATGAGCAGTTCTTC,CSVEATPGAGVINEQFF